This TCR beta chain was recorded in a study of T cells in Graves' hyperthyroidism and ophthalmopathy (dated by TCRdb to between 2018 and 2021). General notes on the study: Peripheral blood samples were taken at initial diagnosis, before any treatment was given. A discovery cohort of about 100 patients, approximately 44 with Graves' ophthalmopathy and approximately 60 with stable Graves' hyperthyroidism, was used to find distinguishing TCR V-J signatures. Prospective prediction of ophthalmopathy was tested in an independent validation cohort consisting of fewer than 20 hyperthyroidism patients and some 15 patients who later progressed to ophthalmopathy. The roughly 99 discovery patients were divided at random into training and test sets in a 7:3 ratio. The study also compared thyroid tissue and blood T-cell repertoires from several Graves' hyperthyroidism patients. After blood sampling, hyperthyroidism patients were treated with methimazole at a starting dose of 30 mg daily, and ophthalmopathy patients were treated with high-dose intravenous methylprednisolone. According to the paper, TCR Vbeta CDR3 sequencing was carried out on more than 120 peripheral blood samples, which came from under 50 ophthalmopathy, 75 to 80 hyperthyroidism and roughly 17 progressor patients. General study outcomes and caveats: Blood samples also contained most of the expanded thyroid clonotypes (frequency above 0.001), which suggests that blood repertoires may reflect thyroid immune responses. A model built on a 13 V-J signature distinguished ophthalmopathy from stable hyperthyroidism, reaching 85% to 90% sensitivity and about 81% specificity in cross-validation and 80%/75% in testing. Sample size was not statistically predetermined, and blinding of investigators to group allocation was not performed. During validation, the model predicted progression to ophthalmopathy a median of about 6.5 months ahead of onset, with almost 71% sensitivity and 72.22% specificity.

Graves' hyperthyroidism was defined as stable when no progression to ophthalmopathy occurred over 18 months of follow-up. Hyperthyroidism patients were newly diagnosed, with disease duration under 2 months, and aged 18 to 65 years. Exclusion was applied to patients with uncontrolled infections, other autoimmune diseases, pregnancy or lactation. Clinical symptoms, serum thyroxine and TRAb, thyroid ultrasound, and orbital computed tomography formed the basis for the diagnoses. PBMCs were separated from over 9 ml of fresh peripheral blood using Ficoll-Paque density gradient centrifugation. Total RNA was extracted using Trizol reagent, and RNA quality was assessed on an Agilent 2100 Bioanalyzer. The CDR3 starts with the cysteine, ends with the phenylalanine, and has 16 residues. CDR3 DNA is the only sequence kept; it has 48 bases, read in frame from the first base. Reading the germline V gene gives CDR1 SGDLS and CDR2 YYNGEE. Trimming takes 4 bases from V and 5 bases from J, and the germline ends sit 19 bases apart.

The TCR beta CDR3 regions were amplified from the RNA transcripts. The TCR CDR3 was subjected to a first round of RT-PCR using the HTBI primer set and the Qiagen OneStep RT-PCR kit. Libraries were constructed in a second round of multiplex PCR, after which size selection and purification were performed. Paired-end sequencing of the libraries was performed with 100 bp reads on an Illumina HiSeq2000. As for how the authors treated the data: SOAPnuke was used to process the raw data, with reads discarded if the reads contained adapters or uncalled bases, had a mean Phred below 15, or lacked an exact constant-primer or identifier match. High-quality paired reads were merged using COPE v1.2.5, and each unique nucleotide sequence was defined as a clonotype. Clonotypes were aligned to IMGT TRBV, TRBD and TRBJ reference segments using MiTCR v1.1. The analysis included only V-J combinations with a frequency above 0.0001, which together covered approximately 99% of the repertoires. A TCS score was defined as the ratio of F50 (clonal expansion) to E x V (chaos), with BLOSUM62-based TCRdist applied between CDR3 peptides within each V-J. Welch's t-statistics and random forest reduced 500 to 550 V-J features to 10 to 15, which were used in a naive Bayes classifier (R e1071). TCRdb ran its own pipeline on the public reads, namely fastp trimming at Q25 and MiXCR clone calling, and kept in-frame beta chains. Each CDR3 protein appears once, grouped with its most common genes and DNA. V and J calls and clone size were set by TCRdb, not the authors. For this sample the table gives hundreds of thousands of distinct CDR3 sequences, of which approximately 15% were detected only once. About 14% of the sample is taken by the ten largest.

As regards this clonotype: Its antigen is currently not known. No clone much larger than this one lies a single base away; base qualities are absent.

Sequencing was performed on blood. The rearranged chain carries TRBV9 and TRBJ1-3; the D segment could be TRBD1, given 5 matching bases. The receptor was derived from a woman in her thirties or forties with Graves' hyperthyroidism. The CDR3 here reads CASSITDRGIRNTIYF. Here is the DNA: TGTGCCAGCAGCATAACAGATAGGGGTATAAGAAACACCATATATTTT.